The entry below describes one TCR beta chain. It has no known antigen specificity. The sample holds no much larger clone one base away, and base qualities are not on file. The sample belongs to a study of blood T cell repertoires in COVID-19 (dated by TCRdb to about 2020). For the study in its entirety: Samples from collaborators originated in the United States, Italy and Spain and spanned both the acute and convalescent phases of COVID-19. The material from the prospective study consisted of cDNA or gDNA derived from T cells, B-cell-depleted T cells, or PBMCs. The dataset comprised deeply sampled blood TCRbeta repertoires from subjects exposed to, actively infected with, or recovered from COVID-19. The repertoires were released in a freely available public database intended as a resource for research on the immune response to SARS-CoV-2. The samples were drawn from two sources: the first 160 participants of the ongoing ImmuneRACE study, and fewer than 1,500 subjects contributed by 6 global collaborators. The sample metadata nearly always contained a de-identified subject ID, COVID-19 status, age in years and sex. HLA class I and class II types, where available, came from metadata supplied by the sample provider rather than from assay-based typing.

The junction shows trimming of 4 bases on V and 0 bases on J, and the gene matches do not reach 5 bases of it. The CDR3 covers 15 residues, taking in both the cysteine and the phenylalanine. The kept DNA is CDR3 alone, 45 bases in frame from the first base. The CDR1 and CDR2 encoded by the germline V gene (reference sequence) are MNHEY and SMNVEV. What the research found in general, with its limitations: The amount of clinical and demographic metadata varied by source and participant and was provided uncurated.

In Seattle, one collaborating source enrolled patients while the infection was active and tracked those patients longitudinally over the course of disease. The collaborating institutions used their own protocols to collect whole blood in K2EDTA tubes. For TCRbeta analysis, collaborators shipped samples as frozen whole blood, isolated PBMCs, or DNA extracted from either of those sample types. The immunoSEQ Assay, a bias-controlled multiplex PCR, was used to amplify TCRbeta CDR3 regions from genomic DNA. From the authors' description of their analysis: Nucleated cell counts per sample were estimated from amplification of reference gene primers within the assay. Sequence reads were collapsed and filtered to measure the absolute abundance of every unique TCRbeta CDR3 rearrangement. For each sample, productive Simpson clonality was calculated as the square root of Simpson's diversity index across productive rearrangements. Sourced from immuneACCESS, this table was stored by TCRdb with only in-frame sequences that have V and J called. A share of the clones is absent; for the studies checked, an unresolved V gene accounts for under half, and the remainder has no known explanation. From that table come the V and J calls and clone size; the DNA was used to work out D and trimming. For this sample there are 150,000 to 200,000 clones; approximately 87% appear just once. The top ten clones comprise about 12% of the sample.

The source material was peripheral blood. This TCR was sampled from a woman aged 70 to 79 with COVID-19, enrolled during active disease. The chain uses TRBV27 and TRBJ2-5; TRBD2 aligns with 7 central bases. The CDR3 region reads CASSSPAGYQETQYF. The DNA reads TGTGCCAGCAGTTCTCCAGCGGGGTACCAAGAGACCCAGTACTTC.